A single sample is the source of the 26 T cell receptor beta chains below, sequenced in a study of T cells in Graves' hyperthyroidism and ophthalmopathy (dated by TCRdb to the late 2010s). The library was prepared using multiplex PCR. Instrument used: Illumina HiSeq 2000. Amplification of TCR beta CDR3 regions was carried out from RNA transcripts. The first round of RT-PCR for the TCR CDR3 was performed with the HTBI primer set and the Qiagen OneStep RT-PCR kit. TCRdb reprocessed the public reads (quality trimming at Q25 with fastp, clone calling with MiXCR) and kept in-frame beta chains. Every CDR3 protein is listed once, alongside the most common genes and DNA of its rows. Recorded for this sample are 560,000 or so distinct CDR3 sequences; around 45% of them occurred a single time. The ten largest clones represent 8.2% of the sample. The sequencing input was peripheral blood or thyroid tissue (not recorded which). These receptors were collected from a woman younger than 30 with Graves' hyperthyroidism. Donor details come from another sample of the same person, matched by shared clones.

This clonotype came up once. The chain carries TRBV20-1 and TRBJ2-7; TRBD1 is a possible D gene (5 bases). The V end lost 2 bases, the J end lost 3 bases, and 8 bases lay between the germline ends. The CDR3 is 12 residues long. Germline V gene data show CDR1 as DFQATT and CDR2 as SNEGSKA (reference sequence). CDR3 coding DNA: TGCAGTGCTAGACCAGGGAACTACGAGCAGTACTTC. Amino acids: CSARPGNYEQYF.

This chain uses TRBV25-1 with TRBJ1-2; no definite D call. The CDR3 has 13 residues. Between the trimmed V and J ends, which lost 11 bases and 4 bases, there was a span of 17 bases. Germline V gene lookup returns CDR1 MGHDK and CDR2 SYGVNS. In DNA form, the CDR3 reads TGTGCCTGGAGGCAAGAGCGACGCTATGGCTACACCTTC. Translation: CAWRQERRYGYTF.

The table lists this clonotype with a few counts. The rearrangement uses TRBV9 and TRBJ1-3; weak D call: TRBD1 (5 bases). Germline-derived CDR1 and CDR2 are SGDLS and YYNGEE. Trimming left V 7 bases short and J 0 bases short, with 8 bases between. The CDR3 has 13 residues. As DNA, the CDR3 is TGTGCCAGCGGGGGACTCTCTGGAAACACCATATATTTT. Protein sequence: CASGGLSGNTIYF.

On this clonotype itself: This may arise from a read error, as a much more abundant clone is one base away. The rearrangement joins TRBV7-2 to TRBJ2-7; D possibly uses TRBD1 or TRBD2 (5 bases each). Germline assignment: CDR1 SGHTA and CDR2 FQGNSA. V gave up 5 bases and J gave up 0 bases, with 11 bases separating them. The CDR3 loop spans 14 amino acids. CDR3 coding DNA: TGTGCCAGCAGCCGGGGCCCTAGCTCCTACGAGCAGTACTTC. Translation: CASSRGPSSYEQYF.

V and J are TRBV11-1 and TRBJ1-1, with D tentatively TRBD1 (5 bases). Germline loops: CDR1 SGHAT, CDR2 FQDESV (reference sequence). V lost 4 bases and J lost 4, with 19 bases in between. CDR3 length: 16 residues. CDR3 nucleotides: TGTGCCAGCAGCTCCCTTGCAGGGAAAGGGATCACTGAAGCTTTCTTT. Its protein is CASSSLAGKGITEAFF.

The count of this clonotype is one. V is TRBV29-1 and J is TRBJ1-2, with TRBD1 identical over 8 bases. Germline V gene lookup returns CDR1 SQVTM and CDR2 ANQGSEA. The CDR3 has 14 amino acids. J was trimmed by 4 bases and V by 7 bases; bases with no gene match: 11. CDR3 amino acids: CSEDRDRRTYGYTF. The CDR3 DNA follows: TGCAGCGAAGACCGGGACAGGCGAACCTATGGCTACACCTTC.

The chain couples TRBV2 to TRBJ2-5, with TRBD2 matching over 9 bases. CDR1 and CDR2 from the germline V gene are SNHLY and FYNNEI. CDR3 length equals 11 residues. V lost 9 bases and J lost 5; bases outside the gene matches: 1. This CDR3 reads CASGTSETQYF. The CDR3 DNA is TGTGCCAGTGGGACTAGCGAGACCCAGTACTTC.

This clonotype was counted only a few times. The chain is built from TRBV29-1 and TRBJ2-7; 10 bases are shared with TRBD1. Per the germline V gene, CDR1 is SQVTM and CDR2 is ANQGSEA. V shed 5 bases and J 0 bases; nucleotides not matched to a gene: 4. There are 14 residues in the CDR3. The CDR3 sequence is CSVMGQGSSYEQYF. The CDR3 coding sequence is TGCAGCGTTATGGGACAGGGGAGCTCCTACGAGCAGTACTTC.

This clonotype was recorded only once. The rearrangement links TRBV5-1 to TRBJ2-7; 10 nucleotides match TRBD2. CDR3 length: 17 amino acids. Germline loops: CDR1 SGHRS, CDR2 YFSETQ. J gave up 1 base and V 0 bases, and 7 bases lay outside the gene matches. The CDR3 sequence is CASSLVASGRGSYEQYF. The CDR3 DNA reads as TGCGCCAGCAGCTTGGTAGCTAGCGGGAGAGGTTCCTACGAGCAGTACTTC.

This clonotype came up many times. The gene calls are TRBV9 and TRBJ1-1; D is undetermined. This CDR3 comprises 13 residues. The germline V and J ends were trimmed by 2 bases and 0 bases, with 5 bases remaining between them. Germline V gene sequence: CDR1 SGDLS, CDR2 YYNGEE. The CDR3 loop is CASSVTVNTEAFF. CDR3 nucleotides: TGTGCCAGCAGCGTTACGGTGAACACTGAAGCTTTCTTT.

V and J are TRBV29-1 and TRBJ2-5; 8 bases align to TRBD1. Germline CDR1 reads SQVTM; CDR2 reads ANQGSEA. V shed 5 bases, J shed 5 bases, and the junction held 4 bases outside the gene matches. This CDR3 is 12 amino acids long. This chain's CDR3 is CSVRQGPETQYF. For the CDR3, the DNA is TGCAGCGTTCGACAGGGGCCGGAGACCCAGTACTTC.

The chain recombines TRBV29-1 with TRBJ2-3, with TRBD2 matching over 8 bases. J gave up 6 bases and V 7 bases, and 6 bases lay outside the gene matches. The CDR3 is made up of 12 amino acids. Per germline, CDR1 SQVTM and CDR2 ANQGSEA. The CDR3 DNA follows: TGCAGCGCAGGACTAGCATCGGATACGCAGTATTTT. Its translation is CSAGLASDTQYF.

In regard to this clonotype: This clone may be a read error of a much larger clone one base away. The chain links TRBV7-3 to TRBJ1-5; D uncertain. Germline values: CDR1 SGHTA, CDR2 FQGTGA. The CDR3 is made up of 14 amino acids. CDR3 amino acids: CASGLERLDQPQHF. The CDR3 nucleotides read TGTGCCAGCGGCTTAGAAAGGCTGGATCAGCCCCAGCATTTT.

This clonotype was counted between two and nine times. This chain uses TRBV4-1 with TRBJ2-5; no firm D call. There are 13 residues in the CDR3. V lost 1 base, J lost 5 bases, and 8 bases lay in between. Germline V gene sequence: CDR1 MGHRA, CDR2 YSYEKL. The CDR3 here is CASSQGIRETQYF. The CDR3 region has the DNA TGCGCCAGCAGCCAAGGGATCAGGGAGACCCAGTACTTC.

This chain links TRBV29-1 with TRBJ1-2; D might be TRBD1 (6 bases). From germline, CDR1 is SQVTM and CDR2 ANQGSEA. The CDR3 length is 14 residues. V was trimmed by 8 bases and J by 5 bases, leaving 21 bases between them. The CDR3 DNA is TGCAGCAGTTACGACAGGACCGACTCATATGGCTACACCTTC. Translated, it gives CSSYDRTDSYGYTF. The variable domain in full, completed from reference TRBV29-1 and TRBJ1-2, reads SAVISQKPSRDICQRGTSLTIQCQVDSQVTMMFWYRQQPGQSLTLIATANQGSEATYESGFVIDKFPISRPNLTFSTLTVSNMSPEDSSIYLCSSYDRTDSYGYTFGSGTRLTVV.

This clonotype was detected ten times or more. The chain couples TRBV12-3 or TRBV12-4 to TRBJ1-4; 10 bases are a match to TRBD1. V shed 5 bases, J shed 10 bases, and the junction held 4 bases outside the gene matches. This CDR3 is 13 amino acids long. Here the CDR3 DNA reads TGTGCCAGCAGTAGACGGACAGGGGGAAAACTGTTTTTT. This encodes CASSRRTGGKLFF.

This clonotype has ten or more counts. This chain links TRBV24-1 with TRBJ1-2; D possibly corresponds to TRBD1 (6 bases). Germline V CDR1 and CDR2: KGHDR, SFDVKD. CDR3 length: 14 amino acids. Trimming stripped 3 bases from V and 4 bases from J, with 11 bases between. CDR3 DNA sequence: TGTGCCACCAGTGATGAGACAGGAGCCTATGGCTACACCTTC. It codes for CATSDETGAYGYTF.

There are a few counts of this clonotype. The genes are TRBV7-9 and TRBJ2-5; the match to TRBD2 covers 10 bases. The CDR3 spans 16 residues. Germline values: CDR1 SEHNR, CDR2 FQNEAQ (reference sequence). The trim removed 5 bases at V and 2 bases at J, leaving 8 bases unmatched. CDR3: CASSPPGTSVQETQYF. The DNA of the CDR3 is TGTGCCAGCAGCCCCCCCGGGACTAGCGTTCAAGAGACCCAGTACTTC.

J is TRBJ1-1 and V is TRBV29-1; 11 positions agree with TRBD1. CDR1 SQVTM and CDR2 ANQGSEA come from the germline V gene. Trimming took 6 bases from V and 5 from J; bases not matched to a gene: 5. The CDR3 is 13 amino acids. CDR3 amino acids: CSVRTGGKTEAFF. The CDR3 region has the DNA TGCAGCGTCCGGACAGGGGGCAAGACTGAAGCTTTCTTT.

V gene TRBV7-6 combines with J gene TRBJ2-7; D tentatively reads TRBD1 or TRBD2 (5 bases each). Trimming shortened V by 10 bases and J by 0 bases, and 19 bases separated the two germline ends. The CDR3 is 15 residues long. CDR1 and CDR2 (germline): SGHVS, FNYEAQ. In nucleotides, the CDR3 is TGTGCCATCAGTAACTCAGGGAGTAGCTCCTACGAGCAGTACTTC. Its protein product is CAISNSGSSSYEQYF.

The chain employs TRBV5-1 and TRBJ2-7; 14 positions match TRBD2. Germline V gene lookup returns CDR1 SGHRS and CDR2 YFSETQ. The CDR3 runs to 16 residues. The V segment lost 4 bases and the J segment 4 bases; nucleotides outside the gene matches: 7. The CDR3 reads CASSEGLAGVDYEQYF. For the CDR3, the DNA is TGCGCCAGCAGCGAGGGACTAGCGGGAGTAGATTACGAGCAGTACTTC.

The chain joins TRBV7-2 to TRBJ2-7; D may correspond to TRBD1 or TRBD2 (5 bases each). CDR3 length: 13 residues. In germline, CDR1 is SGHTA, CDR2 FQGNSA. Trimming took off 5 bases at V and 7 bases at J, with 15 bases between the two ends. CDR3 in amino acids: CASSQVGTGEQYF. The CDR3 DNA follows: TGTGCCAGCAGCCAGGTCGGGACGGGGGAGCAGTACTTC.

In regard to this clonotype: The final CDR3 position lacks the conserved phenylalanine or tryptophan, pointing to a likely read error. V gene TRBV7-6 combines with J gene TRBJ2-2, with D hard to call. V gave up 5 bases and J gave up 5 bases, with 6 bases separating them. There are 12 residues in the CDR3. The germline V gene encodes CDR1 SGHVS and CDR2 FNYEAQ. CDR3 in DNA: TGTGCCAGCAGCAGGGCAACCGGGGAGCTGTTTCTT. Its translation: CASSRATGELFL.

This clonotype was picked up many times. V gene TRBV25-1 combines with J gene TRBJ1-2, with D possibly TRBD1 on 5 matching bases. The CDR3 is 15 amino acids. The V end was cut by 1 base, the J end by 0 bases, with 9 bases between. CDR1 MGHDK and CDR2 SYGVNS come from the germline V gene. Here the CDR3 reads CASSEFDRANYGYTF. DNA for the CDR3: TGTGCCAGCAGTGAATTTGACAGAGCTAACTATGGCTACACCTTC.

CDR3 DNA: TGTGCCAGCGGCATAAGGGGAAGGGGAAACTATGGCTACACCTTC. Protein sequence: CASGIRGRGNYGYTF. The chain recombines TRBV25-1 with TRBJ1-2; a possible D gene is TRBD1 (5 bases). The V gene lost 8 bases and the J gene lost 2 bases, with 18 bases spanning the gap. CDR3 length: 15 residues. Germline CDR1 MGHDK, CDR2 SYGVNS.

This clonotype has a count of ten or more. The genes are TRBV29-1 and TRBJ2-7; either TRBD1 or TRBD2 may fit D (5 bases each). The CDR3 is 13 amino acids. The ends were cut back, 6 bases at V and 7 bases at J, with 19 bases in the middle. Germline assignment: CDR1 SQVTM and CDR2 ANQGSEA. CDR3: CSVQEGSDTEQYF. The CDR3 coding sequence is TGCAGCGTGCAAGAGGGGAGCGATACGGAGCAGTACTTC.